The 22 T cell receptor beta chains presented below share a single source sample, sequenced in a study of monozygotic twins with inflammatory bowel disease. Reanalyzing the 5' RACE reads, TCRdb keeps one entry per CDR3 protein, without DNA. This table holds 190,000 or so distinct CDR3 sequences. Sequencing was done on a sample of blood. Receptors originate from a human donor with ulcerative colitis or Crohn's disease, or a healthy co-twin of an affected twin (not recorded which).

CDR3 protein: CASSLAAGGPRNEQFF. The J gene is TRBJ2-1, the V gene TRBV5-1; TCRdb designates TRBD2, a call that cannot be tested without DNA. The CDR3 runs 16 residues. CDR1 is SGHRS, CDR2 YFSETQ, per germline. Together with reference TRBV5-1 and TRBJ2-1, the CDR3 gives the full variable domain: KAGVTQTPRYLIKTRGQQVTLSCSPISGHRSVSWYQQTPGQGLQFLFEYFSETQRNKGNFPGRFSGRQFSNSRSEMNVSTLELGDSALYLCASSLAAGGPRNEQFFGPGTRLTVL.

The chain links TRBV19 to TRBJ1-1; TCRdb names TRBD1, which stays unverified in the absence of DNA. CDR1 and CDR2 (germline): LNHDA, SQIVND (reference sequence). This CDR3 has 14 residues. CDR3 loop: CASERTGEGTEAFF.

V and J are TRBV7-2 and TRBJ2-2; TCRdb's D gene call, TRBD1, goes unchecked for lack of DNA. The germline V gene has CDR1 SGHTA and CDR2 FQGNSA. The CDR3 runs 16 residues. The CDR3 reads CASSLLGRANTGELFF. Using reference TRBV7-2 and TRBJ2-2 for the parts outside the CDR3, the full variable domain is GAGVSQSPSNKVTEKGKDVELRCDPISGHTALYWYRQSLGQGLEFLIYFQGNSAPDKSGLPSDRFSAERTGGSVSTLTIQRTQQEDSAVYLCASSLLGRANTGELFFGEGSRLTVL.

The V call is TRBV5-1, the J call TRBJ1-1; TCRdb designates TRBD1, a call that cannot be tested without DNA. Germline V gene data show CDR1 as SGHRS and CDR2 as YFSETQ. The CDR3 sequence is 14 residues long. CDR3 sequence: CASSLSGGLTEAFF.

In terms of frequency, this clonotype is medium-sized. The chain couples TRBV12-3 or TRBV12-4 to TRBJ1-5; lacking DNA, the TRBD1 call made by TCRdb goes unchecked. The CDR3 is 14 amino acids. The CDR3 protein is CASSLGQSNQPQHF.

The gene calls are TRBV7-9 and TRBJ2-7; with no DNA, the TCRdb D assignment of TRBD1 cannot be verified. CDR1 is SEHNR and CDR2 is FQNEAQ in the germline V gene (reference sequence). The CDR3 contains 13 residues. The CDR3 protein is CASRGTGTYEQYF. The whole variable domain, filled in from reference TRBV7-9 and TRBJ2-7, reads DTGVSQNPRHKITKRGQNVTFRCDPISEHNRLYWYRQTLGQGPEFLTYFQNEAQLEKSRLLSDRFSAERPKGSFSTLEIQRTEQGDSAMYLCASRGTGTYEQYFGPGTRLTVT.

This rearrangement joins TRBV11-2 to TRBJ1-3; TCRdb names TRBD1, which stays unverified in the absence of DNA. The CDR3 spans 20 residues. Looked up from germline, CDR1 is SGHAT and CDR2 is FQNNGV. CDR3 amino acids: CASSLEPRDSSNLLGNTIYF.

The chain recombines TRBV5-1 with TRBJ1-6. The CDR3 length is 15 residues. Germline CDR1 is SGHRS and CDR2 is YFSETQ. The CDR3 sequence is CASSLQDPYNSPLHF.

The J gene is TRBJ2-3, the V gene TRBV5-1; the TCRdb call, TRBD1, lacks DNA for checking. The length of the CDR3 is 14 residues. CDR1 and CDR2 from the germline V gene are SGHRS and YFSETQ. The CDR3 reads CASSAWDSTDTQYF. The entire variable domain, with the rest obtained from reference TRBV5-1 and TRBJ2-3, is as follows: KAGVTQTPRYLIKTRGQQVTLSCSPISGHRSVSWYQQTPGQGLQFLFEYFSETQRNKGNFPGRFSGRQFSNSRSEMNVSTLELGDSALYLCASSAWDSTDTQYFGPGTRLTVL.

The gene calls are TRBV19 and TRBJ2-2; TCRdb lists TRBD2, though no DNA is available to test this call. Per germline, CDR1 LNHDA and CDR2 SQIVND (reference sequence). This CDR3 is 16 amino acids long. CDR3 residues: CASSRAGRLITGELFF.

The rearrangement uses TRBV19 and TRBJ1-5. Germline CDR1 LNHDA, CDR2 SQIVND (reference sequence). The length of the CDR3 is 12 residues. CDR3 protein: CASSSGRRPQHF. The full variable domain, rest sourced from reference TRBV19 and TRBJ1-5, is DGGITQSPKYLFRKEGQNVTLSCEQNLNHDAMYWYRQDPGQGLRLIYYSQIVNDFQKGDIAEGYSVSREKKESFPLTVTSAQKNPTAFYLCASSSGRRPQHFGDGTRLSIL.

The chain links TRBV12-3 or TRBV12-4 to TRBJ2-2; TCRdb's assignment of TRBD2 cannot be checked, as there is no DNA. The CDR3 runs 16 residues. The chain's CDR3 is CASSLGGGANTGELFF.

The gene calls are TRBV6-6 and TRBJ1-1; TCRdb calls TRBD1, which cannot be checked without DNA. The CDR3 consists of 13 residues. The germline gives CDR1 MNHNY, CDR2 SVGAGI (reference sequence). The CDR3 loop reads CATGGDQNTEAFF.

CDR3 protein: CASCKGHMNTEAFF. The genes are TRBV5-1 and TRBJ1-1; checking the TCRdb D call of TRBD1 is not possible without DNA. In germline, CDR1 is SGHRS, CDR2 YFSETQ. The CDR3 length is 14 residues.

The rearrangement uses TRBV5-1 and TRBJ2-3; there is no DNA to check the TCRdb D call of TRBD1. This CDR3 is 16 amino acids long. CDR1 and CDR2 (germline): SGHRS, YFSETQ. The CDR3 sequence: CASSLVGKISTDTQYF.

J is TRBJ2-7 and V is TRBV29-1. The CDR3 consists of 14 residues. The germline gives CDR1 SQVTM, CDR2 ANQGSEA. CDR3 in amino acids: CSVEDVGMPYEQYF.

This chain uses TRBV19 with TRBJ1-4; TCRdb outputs TRBD1, but without DNA this stays unchecked. The length of the CDR3 is 13 residues. Germline V gives CDR1 LNHDA, CDR2 SQIVND (reference sequence). CDR3 region: CASKDRADEKLFF.

V and J are TRBV5-1 and TRBJ2-1; lacking DNA, the TRBD1 call made by TCRdb goes unchecked. CDR1 and CDR2 (germline): SGHRS, YFSETQ. CDR3 size: 15 residues. The CDR3 spells CASAGGSGSINEQFF.

V and J are TRBV5-6 and TRBJ2-3; TCRdb's D call of TRBD2 is untestable without DNA. The CDR3 has 16 amino acids. CDR1 SGHDT and CDR2 YYEEEE come from the germline V gene. CDR3 protein: CASSLKTRGVTDTQYF.

This sequence joins TRBV7-9 and TRBJ2-3; TCRdb selects TRBD1, and the lack of DNA leaves this call unchecked. The CDR3 spans 15 residues. CDR1 and CDR2 from the germline V gene are SEHNR and FQNEAQ (reference sequence). CDR3 protein: CASKWGRDPTDTQYF.

The rearrangement joins TRBV5-1 to TRBJ2-1; the TCRdb call, TRBD1, lacks DNA for checking. This CDR3 contains 15 residues. Per the germline V gene, CDR1 is SGHRS and CDR2 is YFSETQ. CDR3 in amino acids: CASSLGQGFYNEQFF.

CDR3 region: CASSPGTGWNTEAFF. The chain couples TRBV12-3 or TRBV12-4 to TRBJ1-1; with no DNA, the TCRdb D assignment of TRBD1 cannot be verified. This CDR3 is built from 15 residues.